This T cell receptor beta chain was found in a study of blood T cell repertoires in COVID-19 (dated by TCRdb to 2020 to 2022). Turning to the overall study: Samples covering the acute and convalescent phases of COVID-19 were provided by collaborators in the United States, Italy and Spain. The dataset comprised deeply sampled blood TCRbeta repertoires from subjects exposed to, actively infected with, or recovered from COVID-19. The repertoires were released in a freely available public database meant as a resource for research on the immune response to SARS-CoV-2. The samples were drawn from the first 160 participants of the ongoing ImmuneRACE study and from over a thousand subjects provided by 6 global collaborators. The material from the prospective study consisted of cDNA or gDNA derived from T cells, B-cell-depleted T cells, or PBMCs. HLA class I and class II types, where available, came from metadata supplied by the sample provider rather than from assay-based typing. A de-identified subject ID, COVID-19 status, age in years and sex were almost always included in the sample metadata. Results and caveats for the whole study, not just this receptor: How much clinical and demographic metadata was included differed by source and by participant, and the metadata was provided uncurated.

CDR1 and CDR2 are read off the germline V gene as MNHNS and SASEGT. V is cut back by 1 base and J by 7 bases, with 6 bases in the junction unmatched. CDR3 length: 15 amino acids, cysteine to phenylalanine. The only DNA kept is the CDR3, 45 bases in frame from the first base. One collaborating source in Seattle enrolled patients while the patients were actively infected and followed the patients over time throughout the course of disease. Collaborating institutions collected whole blood in K2EDTA tubes following their own protocols. Collaborator samples were shipped for TCRbeta analysis as frozen whole blood, isolated PBMCs, or DNA extracted from either sample type. On this clone itself: This clone's antigen is unknown. It has no much larger one-base neighbor in the sample; base qualities were not kept.

The immunoSEQ Assay, a bias-controlled multiplex PCR, was used to amplify TCRbeta CDR3 regions from genomic DNA. On the study's bioinformatics: Within the assay, amplification of reference gene primers was used to estimate how many nucleated cells each sample contained. To quantify the absolute abundance of each unique TCRbeta CDR3 rearrangement, sequence reads were collapsed and filtered. For each sample, productive Simpson clonality was calculated as the square root of Simpson's diversity index across productive rearrangements. TCRdb provides this immuneACCESS table in a form limited to in-frame rearrangements. Some clones are lacking; in checked studies, under half of them reflect an unresolved V gene, and why the rest are absent is not known. V and J calls and clone size are copied from that table; D and trimming were computed from the DNA. The sample table contains some 70,000 clones; only one count was recorded for about 85% of them. Together, the top ten hold 3.4% of the sample.

The TCR originated in a woman between 45 and 60 years old with COVID-19, enrolled during active disease. Sequenced: peripheral blood. The sequence links TRBV6-1 to TRBJ2-7; 11 bases in the middle match TRBD2. The DNA sequence is as follows: TGTGCCAGCAGTGAAGTAGCGGGAGGGCCATGGGAGCAGTACTTC. It translates as CASSEVAGGPWEQYF.